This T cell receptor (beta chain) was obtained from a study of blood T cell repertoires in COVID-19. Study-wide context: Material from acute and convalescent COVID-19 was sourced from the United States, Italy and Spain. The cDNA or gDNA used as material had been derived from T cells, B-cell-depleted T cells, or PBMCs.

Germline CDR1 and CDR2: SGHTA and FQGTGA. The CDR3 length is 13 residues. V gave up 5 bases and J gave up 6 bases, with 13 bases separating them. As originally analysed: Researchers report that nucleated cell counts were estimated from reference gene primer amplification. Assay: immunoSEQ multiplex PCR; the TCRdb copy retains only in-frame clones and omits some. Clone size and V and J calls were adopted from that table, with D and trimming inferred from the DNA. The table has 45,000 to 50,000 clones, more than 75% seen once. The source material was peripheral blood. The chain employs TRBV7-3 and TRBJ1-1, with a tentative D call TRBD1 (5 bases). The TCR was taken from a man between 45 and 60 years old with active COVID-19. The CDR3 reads CASSLSGTSEAFF. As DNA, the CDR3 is TGTGCCAGCAGCCTATCGGGGACTTCTGAAGCTTTCTTT.